A single sample gave rise to the 9 T cell receptor beta chains below, sequenced in a study of blood T cell repertoires in COVID-19. Repertoires were generated with immunoSEQ multiplex PCR, while TCRdb's copy carries only in-frame clones and drops some. This sample carries roughly 100,000 clones, roughly 87% of them seen once, and the ten largest clones take more than 4%. Sequenced sample: peripheral blood. These receptors all come from a man between 45 and 60 years old with acute or convalescent COVID-19.

The chain employs TRBV4-2 and TRBJ1-1; 8 bases are shared with TRBD1. The CDR3 totals 13 residues. CDR1 is LGHNA and CDR2 is YNFKEQ in the germline V gene. The V and J ends lost 0 bases and 8 bases, in that order; junction bases with no gene match: 2. In DNA form, the CDR3 reads TGTGCCAGCAGCCAAGATCGGGACAGGGAAGCTTTCTTT. Protein: CASSQDRDREAFF.

The chain has TRBV6-5 and TRBJ2-4; the D gene is possibly TRBD2 (5 bases). Germline values: CDR1 MNHEY, CDR2 SVGAGI. This CDR3 has 13 residues. Trimming pared 7 bases from V and 6 bases from J, leaving 13 bases between. The chain's CDR3 is CASTSPGSNIQYF. CDR3 bases: TGTGCCAGCACCTCACCGGGGTCAAACATTCAGTACTTC.

This chain uses TRBV7-9 with TRBJ2-2, with 9 positions matching TRBD1. Germline V lookup: CDR1 SEHNR, CDR2 FQNEAQ (reference sequence). The CDR3 sequence is 15 residues long. The ends lost 3 bases at V and 6 bases at J; junction bases unmatched: 5. The CDR3 nucleotides are TGTGCCAGCAGCTTTGGGGACAGGGCTGCCGGGGAGCTGTTTTTT. Residues: CASSFGDRAAGELFF.

This sequence joins TRBV6-1 and TRBJ1-6; maybe TRBD1 (5 bases). Germline V CDR1 and CDR2: MNHNS, SASEGT. The CDR3 consists of 17 residues. The germline V and J ends were trimmed by 3 bases and 0 bases, with 12 bases remaining between them. DNA of the CDR3: TGTGCCAGCAGTGAGATGGGACTCCTCTCCTATAATTCACCCCTCCACTTT. This codes for CASSEMGLLSYNSPLHF.

CDR3 nucleotides: TGTGCCAGTAGTACCTGGACAGGGAGCCGTCGTGACGGCTACACCTTC. This translates into CASSTWTGSRRDGYTF. J is TRBJ1-2 and V is TRBV19; 8 bases agree with TRBD1. Germline V CDR1 and CDR2: LNHDA, SQIVND (reference sequence). Germline trimming cut 4 bases from V and 8 bases from J; bases unmatched to any gene: 15. The CDR3 runs 16 residues.

Of note for this clone: The same CDR3 arises from other DNA sequences in this sample as well. V is TRBV25-1 and J is TRBJ1-1; D is unresolved. The CDR3 sequence is 13 residues long. V lost 4 bases and J 11 bases, leaving 17 bases between the germline ends. Germline CDR1 reads MGHDK; CDR2 reads SYGVNS. The CDR3 loop is CASSVIAGGVAFF. CDR3 coding DNA: TGTGCCAGCAGTGTAATAGCGGGAGGAGTTGCTTTCTTT.

V is TRBV6-5 and J is TRBJ2-6; D remains ambiguous. V shed 5 bases and J shed 2 bases, with 4 bases lying between them. Per the germline V gene, CDR1 is MNHEY and CDR2 is SVGAGI. This CDR3 spans 13 amino acids. CDR3 loop: CASSLPGANVLTF. CDR3 sequence (DNA): TGTGCCAGCAGTCTCCCTGGGGCCAACGTCCTGACTTTC.

V and J are TRBV4-1 and TRBJ1-5; a weak D match, TRBD1 (5 bases). This CDR3 contains 17 residues. V lost 4 bases and J lost 3, with 19 bases in between. Germline CDR1 MGHRA, CDR2 YSYEKL. The CDR3, as DNA: TGCGCCAGCAGCCCCCTCCGGGGGGGGGATACCAATCAGCCCCAGCATTTT. The encoded protein is CASSPLRGGDTNQPQHF.

The rearrangement uses TRBV6-6 and TRBJ1-4, with D tentatively TRBD1 (6 bases). The CDR3 runs 15 residues. Germline CDR1 MNHNY, CDR2 SVGAGI (reference sequence). Trimming removed 2 bases from V and 3 bases from J, with 10 bases in between. As DNA, the CDR3 is TGTGCCAGCAGTTACCCACAGGGTGCTAATGAAAAACTGTTTTTT. Protein sequence: CASSYPQGANEKLFF.